The entry below gives a single TCR beta chain sequence along with its context. Its target is not known. The CDR3 carries no conserved terminal phenylalanine or tryptophan, so it likely arises from a read error. Deletions cut 4 bases from V and 0 bases from J, with 11 bases between. Per germline, CDR1 SGHRS and CDR2 YFSETQ. The length of the CDR3 is 15 residues. These data originate in a study of identical twins. Broader study findings: Surplus twin overlap in beta out-of-frame sequences was less pronounced. Findings came from cross-sectional statistics, without long-term follow-up of donors.

TCRdb analysed the 5' RACE reads with MiXCR anew, one entry per CDR3 protein. The data show approximately 500,000 distinct CDR3 sequences, 15% seen once. These data were likewise used in another study, on yellow fever vaccine responses in identical twins.

V is TRBV5-1 and J is TRBJ2-4; unclear D gene. This clonotype originated in a woman aged 18-29 years in good health. The sample was CD4+ T cells sorted from blood. The CDR3: CASSPGRLAKNIQYS. In DNA form, the CDR3 reads TGCGCCAGCAGCCCTGGTCGGCTAGCCAAAAACATTCAGTACTCC.